The clone carrying this T cell receptor (beta chain) was picked up a small number of times. Its antigen is not known. This CDR3 is 15 amino acids long. CDR1 and CDR2 (germline): LNHDA, SQIVND (reference sequence). Unmatched junction bases numbered 10, after V lost 5 bases and J lost 8 bases. The data were taken from a study of response to subunit inactivated influenza vaccine. Study findings and constraints: Researchers suggested that each seasonal influenza vaccination recruits few new T cells.

TCRdb re-derived calls from the RT-PCR reads in MiXCR, one entry per CDR3 protein. The data show approximately 230,000 distinct CDR3 sequences, approximately 12% seen once. This sequence was found in a man aged 50-60 years who received an inactivated influenza vaccine. The J gene is TRBJ2-1, the V gene TRBV19; 9 bases align to TRBD1. The sequencing used non-naive T cells sorted from PBMCs, collected approximately 15 days before vaccination. For the CDR3, the DNA is TGTGCCAGTAGTGAGGCCGGGACAGGGTTAGATGAGCAGTTCTTC. It encodes CASSEAGTGLDEQFF.